Given below is one TCR beta chain in context. The sample is drawn from a study of blood T cell repertoires in COVID-19. The data were produced by immunoSEQ multiplex PCR, yet TCRdb's version contains in-frame clones alone and is incomplete. The table lists fewer than 350,000 clones, about 86% of them singletons. The CDR3 has 14 residues. J gave up 3 bases and V 6 bases, and 5 bases lay outside the gene matches. CDR1 is MNHEY, CDR2 SVGAGI, per germline. The TCR was taken from a woman aged 40 to 55 with acute COVID-19. Material: PBMCs or T cells enriched from blood (not recorded which). This sequence joins TRBV6-5 and TRBJ1-5, with 7 bases fitting TRBD1. CDR3 region: CASRTGAPNQPQHF. In DNA, the CDR3 is TGTGCCAGCAGAACAGGGGCCCCCAATCAGCCCCAGCATTTT.